Detailed here is one TCR beta chain. Using immunoSEQ multiplex PCR, the repertoire was profiled, and TCRdb retains in-frame clones only, with some absent. In the table there are about 36,000 clones, more than 70% of which are singletons. These data are taken from a study of T cell changes during pregnancy in multiple sclerosis. Per the germline V gene, CDR1 is GTSNPN and CDR2 is SVGIG (reference sequence). The ends lost 0 bases at V and 13 bases at J; junction bases unmatched: 6. The CDR3 runs 12 residues. The V call is TRBV30, the J call TRBJ2-1, with 7 bases aligning to TRBD2. The sequence was obtained from a female donor with multiple sclerosis, enrolled in a pregnancy study. Material: CD4+ T cells from peripheral blood mononuclear cells, obtained in the first trimester of pregnancy. The CDR3 here is CAWSVGGGSQFF. In nucleotides, the CDR3 is TGTGCCTGGAGTGTGGGTGGCGGGAGTCAGTTCTTC.